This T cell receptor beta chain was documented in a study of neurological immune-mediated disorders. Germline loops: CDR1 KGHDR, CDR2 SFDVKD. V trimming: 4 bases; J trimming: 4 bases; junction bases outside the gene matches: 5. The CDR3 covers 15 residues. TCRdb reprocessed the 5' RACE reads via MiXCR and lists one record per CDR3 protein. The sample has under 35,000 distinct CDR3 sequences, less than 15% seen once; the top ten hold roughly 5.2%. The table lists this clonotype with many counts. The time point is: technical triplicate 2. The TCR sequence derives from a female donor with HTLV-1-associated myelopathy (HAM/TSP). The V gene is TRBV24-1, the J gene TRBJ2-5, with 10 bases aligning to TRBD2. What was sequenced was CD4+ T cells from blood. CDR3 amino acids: CATSEASGRVETQYF. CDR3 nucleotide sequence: TGTGCCACCAGTGAGGCTAGCGGGAGAGTAGAGACCCAGTACTTC.